Listed below are T cell receptor beta chains from one sample, sequenced in a study of early T cells in non-severe SARS-CoV-2 infection. TCRdb itself ran the 5' RACE reads through MiXCR, one entry per CDR3 protein. The sample holds roughly 80,000 distinct CDR3 sequences; over 13% are singletons and the top ten take 3%. Material for sequencing was whole blood. These receptors all stem from an adult who was a healthcare worker with PCR-confirmed SARS-CoV-2 infection or an uninfected control (not recorded which). The CDR3 runs from the conserved cysteine through the conserved F or W. A D gene is named only where the DNA matches it firmly. Part of the rows lack a size; the others show once, few, many or a class for expanded clones.

j_gene	d_gene	abundance	v_gene	CDR3aa	CDR3nt
TRBJ2-7	TRBD2	-	TRBV4-1	CASSRTSGSSYEQYF	TGCGCCAGCAGCCGGACTAGCGGGTCGTCCTACGAGCAGTACTTC
TRBJ1-1	-	few	TRBV19	CASSIGVTEAFF	TGTGCCAGTAGTATAGGCGTCACTGAAGCTTTCTTT
TRBJ2-7	-	-	TRBV18	CASSLWTSRYEQYF	TGTGCCAGCTCACTGTGGACCTCGCGCTACGAGCAGTACTTC
TRBJ2-7	TRBD1	many	TRBV10-3	CAISGRTGVTYEQYF	TGTGCCATCAGTGGAAGGACAGGGGTCACCTACGAGCAGTACTTC
TRBJ2-1	-	-	TRBV20-1	CSARGYREAGNEQFF	TGCAGTGCTAGGGGATACAGGGAGGCGGGCAATGAGCAGTTCTTC
TRBJ2-2	TRBD2	many	TRBV5-4	CASSLASGGIPNTGELFF	TGTGCCAGCAGCTTGGCTAGCGGGGGGATCCCGAACACCGGGGAGCTGTTTTTT
TRBJ2-1	-	-	TRBV29-1	CSVGGRAGRDYNEQFF	TGCAGCGTTGGAGGTAGGGCGGGACGGGATTACAATGAGCAGTTCTTC
TRBJ2-7	-	few	TRBV12-3/TRBV12-4	CASSLGGGGQSSYEQYF	TGTGCCAGCAGTTTAGGAGGAGGGGGACAGAGCTCCTACGAGCAGTACTTC
TRBJ2-5	-	-	TRBV20-1	CSARPTAGGETQYF	TGCAGTGCTAGACCTACAGCCGGGGGAGAGACCCAGTACTTC
TRBJ2-5	TRBD2	few	TRBV20-1	CSARDPASGGGETQYF	TGCAGTGCTAGAGATCCGGCTAGCGGGGGGGGAGAGACCCAGTACTTC
TRBJ1-5	TRBD1	many	TRBV2	CASREGQGNQPQHF	TGTGCCAGCAGAGAGGGACAGGGCAATCAGCCCCAGCATTTT
TRBJ1-1	-	many	TRBV7-2	CASRRAGSTEAFF	TGTGCCAGCAGACGCGCGGGGAGCACTGAAGCTTTCTTT
TRBJ2-7	TRBD2	few	TRBV6-5	CASSYNSAGGFEQYF	TGTGCCAGCAGTTACAATTCTGCGGGGGGGTTCGAGCAGTACTTC
TRBJ2-1	TRBD1	many	TRBV5-4	CASSAGTGVTYNEQFF	TGTGCCAGCAGCGCAGGGACAGGCGTTACCTACAATGAGCAGTTCTTC
TRBJ2-5	-	few	TRBV10-2	CASSANLGFGSQETQYF	TGCGCCAGCAGTGCAAACTTGGGGTTCGGCTCCCAAGAGACCCAGTACTTC
TRBJ2-7	-	many	TRBV5-4	CASRRDRSYEQYF	TGTGCCAGCAGGCGGGACAGATCCTACGAGCAGTACTTC
TRBJ2-3	TRBD2	-	TRBV10-2	CASRDSGRGVTQYF	TGCGCCAGCCGTGATAGCGGGAGGGGCGTAACGCAGTATTTT
TRBJ2-2	TRBD1	-	TRBV19	CASSLDPGDRNTGELFF	TGTGCCAGTAGTCTCGACCCCGGGGACAGGAATACCGGGGAGCTGTTTTTT
TRBJ2-1	TRBD2	many	TRBV10-2	CASVGRLAASHNEQFF	TGCGCCAGCGTGGGAAGGCTAGCGGCTTCGCACAATGAGCAGTTCTTC
TRBJ2-7	-	many	TRBV5-1	CASSLDVEYEQYF	TGCGCCAGCAGCTTGGACGTAGAGTACGAGCAGTACTTC
TRBJ2-7	-	-	TRBV9	CASSVGGDPGEQYF	TGTGCCAGCAGCGTAGGCGGAGACCCGGGCGAGCAGTACTTC
TRBJ2-7	-	few	TRBV6-2/TRBV6-3	CASSYGVYEQYF	TGTGCCAGCAGTTACGGTGTGTACGAGCAGTACTTC
TRBJ2-7	TRBD1	few	TRBV27	CASTRQGSYEQYF	TGTGCCAGCACCAGACAGGGCTCCTACGAGCAGTACTTC
TRBJ1-5	-	-	TRBV6-6	CASRPSMVGYSNQPQHF	TGTGCCAGCAGACCTTCGATGGTTGGGTATAGCAATCAGCCCCAGCATTTT
TRBJ1-2	TRBD1	many	TRBV7-8	CASSPDRGMGTGYTF	TGTGCCAGCAGCCCGGACAGGGGGATGGGAACCGGCTACACCTTC
TRBJ2-1	TRBD1	many	TRBV15	CATRRTGTGELGEQFF	TGTGCCACCAGGAGAACCGGGACAGGGGAGCTTGGGGAGCAGTTCTTC
TRBJ2-1	TRBD2	-	TRBV5-3	CARSFGGSYHNEQFF	TGTGCCAGAAGCTTCGGCGGGAGTTACCACAATGAGCAGTTCTTC
TRBJ2-3	-	few	TRBV20-1	CSAATWGRATDTQYF	TGCAGTGCTGCGACTTGGGGAAGGGCCACAGATACGCAGTATTTT
TRBJ1-6	-	many	TRBV18	CASSHGRGLNSPLHF	TGTGCCAGCTCCCATGGGCGGGGGCTTAATTCACCCCTCCACTTT
TRBJ2-3	-	many	TRBV7-9	CASSFPLKSDTQYF	TGTGCCAGCAGCTTTCCCCTTAAATCCGACACGCAGTATTTT
TRBJ2-3	TRBD2	-	TRBV5-4	CASSQGLAGGTDTQYF	TGTGCCAGCAGCCAAGGACTAGCGGGGGGCACAGATACGCAGTATTTT
TRBJ2-3	TRBD1	few	TRBV19	CASSLRGQGGRDTQYF	TGTGCCAGTAGTCTTCGGGGACAGGGGGGGAGAGATACGCAGTATTTT
TRBJ1-4	-	many	TRBV10-2	CASSESNRNEKLFF	TGCGCCAGCAGTGAGTCGAACAGAAATGAAAAACTGTTTTTT
TRBJ2-1	-	few	TRBV9	CASSVGGEQFF	TGTGCCAGCAGCGTAGGGGGTGAGCAGTTCTTC
TRBJ2-7	-	-	TRBV18	CASSVTAPSYEQYF	TGTGCCAGCTCTGTGACAGCCCCCTCCTACGAGCAGTACTTC
TRBJ2-7	TRBD2	many	TRBV7-6	CASSRLTSGGEQYF	TGTGCCAGCAGCCGCCTGACTAGCGGGGGGGAGCAGTACTTC
TRBJ2-7	TRBD2	few	TRBV7-2	CASNPAPGLAGGHDSYEQYF	TGTGCCAGCAACCCAGCCCCCGGACTAGCGGGGGGGCACGACTCCTACGAGCAGTACTTC
TRBJ2-7	-	many	TRBV3-1	CASSQDMGRGSSYEQYF	TGTGCCAGCAGCCAAGATATGGGCCGGGGGAGCTCCTACGAGCAGTACTTC
TRBJ2-1	-	many	TRBV20-1	CSAPARGLLKTYNEQFF	TGCAGTGCTCCCGCCCGGGGCCTCTTAAAAACCTACAATGAGCAGTTCTTC
TRBJ2-3	-	many	TRBV6-6	CASSLTGLSGDTQYF	TGTGCCAGCAGTTTAACAGGGCTGTCCGGAGATACGCAGTATTTT
TRBJ1-1	-	-	TRBV25-1	CASSAGAWNTEAFF	TGTGCCAGCAGTGCGGGGGCTTGGAACACTGAAGCTTTCTTT
TRBJ1-1	-	-	TRBV20-1	CSARRDNTEAFF	TGCAGTGCTCGCCGGGACAATACTGAAGCTTTCTTT
TRBJ2-6	-	many	TRBV5-1	CASARVHGSGANVLTF	TGCGCCAGCGCCAGAGTGCACGGCTCTGGGGCCAACGTCCTGACTTTC
TRBJ1-1	-	-	TRBV5-1	CASTFRDQRYTEAFF	TGCGCCAGCACTTTTCGCGACCAGAGGTATACTGAAGCTTTCTTT
TRBJ1-2	TRBD1	-	TRBV25-1	CASSEYNQGAYGYTF	TGTGCCAGCAGTGAATATAATCAGGGGGCCTATGGCTACACCTTC
TRBJ2-7	-	many	TRBV29-1	CSVGETYEQYF	TGCAGCGTTGGGGAAACCTACGAGCAGTACTTC
TRBJ2-1	-	-	TRBV10-1	CASSRRESNEQFF	TGCGCCAGCAGCCGTCGAGAATCCAATGAGCAGTTCTTC
TRBJ1-2	-	few	TRBV5-1	CASSLGVAQDRYGYTF	TGCGCCAGCAGCTTGGGGGTGGCTCAGGATCGGTATGGCTACACCTTC
TRBJ1-5	-	many	TRBV2	CASSELAEQPQHF	TGTGCCAGCAGTGAGTTGGCGGAACAGCCCCAGCATTTT
TRBJ2-7	TRBD1	-	TRBV2	CASSEGRGRWGHEQYF	TGTGCCAGCAGTGAGGGAAGGGGGCGCTGGGGCCACGAGCAGTACTTC
TRBJ2-5	TRBD2	many	TRBV6-6	CASVRGLAGGAQETQYF	TGTGCCAGTGTTAGGGGACTAGCGGGAGGGGCCCAAGAGACCCAGTACTTC
TRBJ2-1	-	few	TRBV2	CASESSYNEQFF	TGTGCCAGCGAGAGCTCCTACAATGAGCAGTTCTTC
TRBJ2-3	-	many	TRBV2	CASSRTEGPDTQYF	TGTGCCAGCAGTAGGACAGAAGGTCCAGATACGCAGTATTTT
TRBJ2-3	TRBD2	-	TRBV20-1	CSARDATSGIGDTQYF	TGCAGTGCTAGAGATGCGACTAGCGGGATCGGGGATACGCAGTATTTT
TRBJ2-5	-	few	TRBV20-1	CSAREVAGQETQYF	TGCAGTGCTAGAGAGGTTGCGGGGCAAGAGACCCAGTACTTC
TRBJ2-7	TRBD1	-	TRBV19	CASSGSGTGVYEQYF	TGTGCCAGTAGTGGATCCGGGACAGGAGTTTACGAGCAGTACTTC
TRBJ2-3	-	few	TRBV6-6	CASSYSESTDTQYF	TGTGCCAGCAGTTACTCGGAGTCCACAGATACGCAGTATTTT
TRBJ1-2	-	many	TRBV5-1	CASSFTGPNGYTF	TGCGCCAGCAGCTTTACAGGGCCCAATGGCTACACCTTC